The rows below give T cell receptor beta chains drawn from one sample of a study of a mutant IDH1 vaccine in newly diagnosed glioma. The antigens for these receptors are not known. Using immunoSEQ multiplex PCR, the repertoire was profiled, and TCRdb retains in-frame clones only, with some absent. This sample has around 31,000 clones, with roughly 78% found just once. The source was PBMCs, collected from a glioma patient whose treatment included an IDH1 peptide vaccine. Receptors were obtained from a man aged 25-45 years with glioma. CDR3s leave out the opening cysteine and the closing phenylalanine or tryptophan. Each record gives: CDR3 length, V gene, CDR3 protein.

12 TRBV4-1 ASSQGSGNEKLF
14 TRBV5-1 ASSLARDPSPLTQY
12 TRBV14 ASSHSGQGRIQY
12 TRBV7-9 ASSMRTGIYEQF
14 TRBV7-9 ASSLADGSGNNEQF
13 TRBV9 ASSQRTTGIGEQY
12 TRBV6-6 ASSYSQDQETQY
12 TRBV19 ASSNGLAADTQY
13 TRBV5-6 ASREWDGAIQPQH
14 TRBV4-3 ASSQGEWGYNQPQH
15 TRBV2 ASNRLALWNSNQPQH
15 TRBV4-3 ASSQDLLAASTDTQY
14 TRBV30 AHEGQVRSGANVLT
11 TRBV27 ASSGTRGQPQH
14 TRBV19 ASSKDRRRGDYEQY
12 TRBV14 ASSRNALTGEQY
12 TRBV4-1 ASSQPGVTHEQY
12 TRBV5-8 ASSLVGQGEPQH
12 TRBV7-2 ASSLRTGTGELF
11 TRBV5-4 ASSFQGAREQY
14 TRBV7-9 ASSSASSGRAHEQF
13 TRBV5-1 ASSSPGPRSGTQY